A single sample is the source of the 27 T cell receptor beta chains below, sequenced in a study of blood T cells in healthy people across ages. A J-beta primer mix and a sample-barcoded 5' primer were used in a second PCR of roughly 7 to 12 cycles. TCRdb re-derived calls from the 5' RACE reads in MiXCR, one entry per CDR3 protein. The repertoire holds 1.5 million to 2 million distinct CDR3 sequences, with approximately 28% as singletons. Sequences were obtained from blood. The receptors here all came from a woman in her 30s in good health.

This chain uses TRBV7-9 with TRBJ2-3; D is ambiguous. The CDR3 has 15 residues. Trimming stripped 5 bases from V and 2 bases from J, with 14 bases between. CDR1 is SEHNR, CDR2 FQNEAQ, per germline (reference sequence). The CDR3 spells CASSQEQQTTDTQYF. In DNA, the CDR3 is TGTGCCAGCAGCCAAGAACAGCAAACCACAGATACGCAGTATTTT. Full variable domain (rest looked up from reference TRBV7-9 and TRBJ2-3): DTGVSQNPRHKITKRGQNVTFRCDPISEHNRLYWYRQTLGQGPEFLTYFQNEAQLEKSRLLSDRFSAERPKGSFSTLEIQRTEQGDSAMYLCASSQEQQTTDTQYFGPGTRLTVL.

The genes are TRBV7-2 and TRBJ2-3; D not resolved. Germline CDR1 SGHTA, CDR2 FQGNSA. CDR3 length: 13 residues. V lost 5 bases, J lost 1 base, and 7 bases lay in between. The CDR3 coding sequence is TGTGCCAGCAGCCACACAGGCACAGATACGCAGTATTTT. Its protein is CASSHTGTDTQYF.

In its sample, this clonotype was seen a few times. The CDR3 region is CASSDIGTSELNEQYF. The CDR3 region has the DNA TGCGCCAGCAGTGATATAGGGACTAGCGAACTCAATGAGCAGTACTTC. The chain uses TRBV10-1 and TRBJ2-7; 10 bases are shared with TRBD2. Germline CDR1 and CDR2: WNHNN and SYGVQD (reference sequence). The CDR3 is 16 residues long. V was clipped by 3 bases and J by 7 bases; unmatched bases: 12.

This chain joins TRBV14 and TRBJ2-5; D is unclear. The CDR3 totals 15 residues. Germline V gene data show CDR1 as SGHDN and CDR2 as FVKESK. Between the trimmed V and J ends, which lost 1 base and 4 bases, there was a span of 13 bases. CDR3 in amino acids: CASSQGVGKGETQYF. The CDR3 DNA sequence: TGTGCCAGCAGCCAAGGAGTTGGGAAAGGAGAGACCCAGTACTTC.

The genes are TRBV7-8 and TRBJ2-5; no firm D call. Trimming stripped 2 bases from V and 7 bases from J, with 14 bases between. CDR3 size: 14 residues. The germline gives CDR1 SGHVS, CDR2 FQNEAQ. CDR3 residues: CASSLPRSSGTQYF. The CDR3 DNA follows: TGTGCCAGCAGCTTACCACGTAGTTCTGGGACCCAGTACTTC.

V gene TRBV28 combines with J gene TRBJ2-7, with 9 bases fitting TRBD2. Germline assignment: CDR1 MDHEN and CDR2 SYDVKM. This CDR3 region has 17 residues. V lost 8 bases and J lost 2; bases outside the gene matches: 16. This chain's CDR3 is CASGHSGLAGRTYEQYF. CDR3 DNA: TGTGCCAGCGGCCATAGTGGTCTAGCGGGGAGAACCTACGAGCAGTACTTC.

The J gene is TRBJ2-3, the V gene TRBV7-2; TRBD1 matches 7 bases. Germline V gene sequence: CDR1 SGHTA, CDR2 FQGNSA. Unmatched junction bases numbered 13, after V lost 5 bases and J lost 5 bases. The CDR3 extends over 16 amino acids. The CDR3, as DNA: TGTGCCAGCAGCGCCACGACAGGGTGGGCACAAGATACGCAGTATTTT. Its protein product is CASSATTGWAQDTQYF.

This clonotype was picked up a small number of times. The V call is TRBV28, the J call TRBJ2-5; D gene unclear. Germline CDR1 and CDR2: MDHEN and SYDVKM. V lost 6 bases, J lost 2 bases, and 16 bases lay in between. This CDR3 spans 15 amino acids. CDR3 protein: CASSPWTAGQETQYF. The CDR3 region has the DNA TGTGCCAGCAGCCCCTGGACGGCCGGGCAAGAGACCCAGTACTTC.

The chain links TRBV12-3 or TRBV12-4 to TRBJ1-1, with 7 bases identical to TRBD1. With 6 bases clipped from V and 0 bases from J, the junction kept 4 bases outside the gene matches. The CDR3 has 14 residues. The CDR3 is CASRAGQLNTEAFF. CDR3 nucleotide sequence: TGTGCCAGCAGGGCGGGACAGCTGAACACTGAAGCTTTCTTT.

V and J are TRBV20-1 and TRBJ2-1; 11 positions agree with TRBD2. The J call is doubtful: the DNA matches TRBJ2-7 better. This CDR3 has 16 amino acids. Germline CDR1 DFQATT, CDR2 SNEGSKA (reference sequence). CDR3 protein: CSALTTTSGNYNEQYF. The DNA for the CDR3 is TGCAGTGCTCTCACAACGACTAGCGGGAATTACAATGAGCAGTACTTC.

This clonotype has ten or more counts. The chain recombines TRBV12-3 or TRBV12-4 with TRBJ1-2; maybe TRBD1 (6 bases). Trimming pared 7 bases from V and 5 bases from J, leaving 11 bases between. The length of the CDR3 is 12 residues. In DNA, the CDR3 is TGTGCCAGCAATGGACAGTTGTATGGCTACACCTTC. Translated: CASNGQLYGYTF.

The sample holds many counts of this clonotype. The rearrangement joins TRBV4-2 to TRBJ1-5; D ambiguous. This CDR3 region has 14 residues. The V and J ends lost 0 bases and 4 bases respectively, with 7 bases between them. Germline CDR1 LGHNA, CDR2 YNFKEQ. The CDR3 DNA is TGTGCCAGCAGCCAAGATTTTGGGAATCAGCCCCAGCATTTT. This gives the protein CASSQDFGNQPQHF.

This clonotype was seen repeatedly, ten times or more. This chain connects TRBV29-1 to TRBJ2-1; possible D gene TRBD2, 5 bases. The germline V and J ends were trimmed by 3 bases and 1 base, with 7 bases remaining between them. This CDR3 has 13 residues. Looked up from germline, CDR1 is SQVTM and CDR2 is ANQGSEA. CDR3 DNA sequence: TGCAGCGTTGAGAGCGGTTCCTACAATGAGCAGTTCTTC. It codes for CSVESGSYNEQFF.

The chain employs TRBV18 and TRBJ2-7, with D tentatively TRBD1 or TRBD2 (5 bases each). The CDR3 contains 13 residues. Germline lookup yields CDR1 KGHSH and CDR2 LQKENI. V was clipped by 0 bases and J by 6 bases, with 9 bases between them. Here the CDR3 DNA reads TGTGCCAGCTCACCACCCGAGGGGAGCGAGCAGTACTTC. This sequence encodes CASSPPEGSEQYF.

This clonotype came up a few times. The rearrangement links TRBV29-1 to TRBJ1-3, with D possibly TRBD1 on 6 matching bases. Germline CDR1 reads SQVTM; CDR2 reads ANQGSEA. The CDR3 loop spans 13 amino acids. The V and J ends lost 4 bases and 8 bases respectively, with 15 bases between them. Here the CDR3 DNA reads TGCAGCGTTGGCGGACAGAATGTGGACACCATATATTTT. Encoded protein: CSVGGQNVDTIYF.

As to this clonotype: One end of the junction varies from germline; a read error may be responsible. The V and J genes are TRBV20-1 and TRBJ1-4; the D gene is possibly TRBD1 (5 bases). In germline, CDR1 is DFQATT, CDR2 SNEGSKA (reference sequence). The length of the CDR3 is 13 residues. The CDR3 sequence is CSAPAGRSEKRFF. The DNA of the CDR3 is TGCAGTGCTCCTGCAGGGAGAAGTGAAAAACGGTTTTTT.

Points on this clonotype: Relative to the germline gene, one junction end is altered; a read error may explain this. This chain connects TRBV7-2 to TRBJ2-3, with D maybe TRBD2 (6 bases). The germline V gene encodes CDR1 SGHTA and CDR2 FQGNSA. This CDR3 contains 16 residues. DNA of the CDR3: TGTGCTAGCAGCCTCGGGAGTACGACGGGCACAGATACGCAGTATTTT. This gives the protein CASSLGSTTGTDTQYF.

This clonotype came up a few times. The rearrangement links TRBV10-3 to TRBJ2-1; TRBD1 aligns across 12 bases. Losses at the gene ends were 4 bases for V and 7 bases for J; bases not matched to a gene: 5. The CDR3 has 15 amino acids. The V gene's germline CDR1 is ENHRY and CDR2 SYGVKD. DNA of the CDR3: TGTGCCATCAGTGGGCCGGGACAGGGGGCGAATGAGCAGTTCTTC. It translates to CAISGPGQGANEQFF.

This clonotype was counted a few times. V and J are TRBV9 and TRBJ2-2; 14 bases agree with TRBD2. The V gene end was trimmed by 0 bases and the J gene end by 0 bases; junction bases not matched to a gene: 7. The CDR3 is made up of 20 amino acids. The germline V gene has CDR1 SGDLS and CDR2 YYNGEE. The CDR3 DNA sequence: TGTGCCAGCAGCGTAGTGGGACTAGCGGGAGTGGGGGCGAACACCGGGGAGCTGTTTTTT. The encoded protein is CASSVVGLAGVGANTGELFF.

The rearrangement uses TRBV9 and TRBJ2-4; 7 positions match TRBD2. V shed 3 bases and J 1 base; nucleotides not matched to a gene: 4. The V gene's germline CDR1 is SGDLS and CDR2 YYNGEE. The CDR3 has 15 amino acids. This CDR3 reads CASSAVGGAKNIQYF. In DNA form, the CDR3 reads TGTGCCAGCAGCGCCGTGGGAGGGGCCAAAAACATTCAGTACTTC.

This clonotype was seen a few times. V gene TRBV6-2 or TRBV6-3 combines with J gene TRBJ1-1, with D possibly matching TRBD1 (6 bases). The germline V and J ends were trimmed by 6 bases and 5 bases, with 10 bases remaining between them. The V gene's germline CDR1 is MNHEY and CDR2 SVGEGT. The CDR3 consists of 12 residues. CDR3 region: CASRGGRTEAFF. The CDR3 nucleotides read TGTGCCAGCAGAGGGGGTAGGACTGAAGCTTTCTTT.

This clonotype has a count of ten or more. CDR3 protein: CASSRDHEQFF. The CDR3 nucleotides are TGTGCCAGCAGTAGGGACCACGAGCAGTTCTTC. The J gene is TRBJ2-1, the V gene TRBV12-3 or TRBV12-4; D might be TRBD1 or TRBD2, each matching 5 bases. The length of the CDR3 is 11 residues. V was trimmed by 5 bases and J by 10 bases, leaving 9 bases between them.

V and J are TRBV9 and TRBJ2-1; D might be TRBD1 or TRBD2, each matching 5 bases. This CDR3 is built from 13 residues. The germline V gene has CDR1 SGDLS and CDR2 YYNGEE. Trimming took 4 bases from V and 9 from J, leaving 14 bases between them. CDR3 loop: CASSRSSGREQFF. The DNA of the CDR3 is TGTGCCAGCAGCCGGAGTTCGGGGCGTGAGCAGTTCTTC.

This sequence joins TRBV20-1 and TRBJ1-2; 8 bases align to TRBD1. CDR3 length: 11 amino acids. CDR1 and CDR2 (germline): DFQATT, SNEGSKA (reference sequence). V lost 5 bases, J lost 8 bases, and 4 bases stayed unmatched. Here the CDR3 reads CSASQGAGYTF. CDR3 DNA: TGCAGTGCTTCCCAGGGGGCGGGCTACACCTTC.

With respect to this clonotype: At one boundary the junction diverges from the germline segment, which might be a read error. The V call is TRBV3-1, the J call TRBJ2-6; perhaps TRBD1 as D (6 bases). Looked up from germline, CDR1 is LGHDT and CDR2 is YNNKEL (reference sequence). The CDR3 consists of 15 residues. CDR3 coding DNA: TGTGCCGGCAGCCAAGGGGGATCTGGGGCCAACGTCCTGACTTTC. As protein: CAGSQGGSGANVLTF.

The chain links TRBV6-1 to TRBJ1-5, with a tentative D call TRBD1 (6 bases). CDR3 size: 17 residues. Germline lookup yields CDR1 MNHNS and CDR2 SASEGT. Trimming took off 7 bases at V and 4 bases at J, with 23 bases between the two ends. CDR3 loop: CASILGRGGRGNQPQHF. CDR3 nucleotides: TGTGCCAGCATCCTAGGGCGGGGGGGCAGAGGAAATCAGCCCCAGCATTTT.

This clonotype was recorded many times. This chain links TRBV29-1 with TRBJ2-7; D unclear. Germline CDR1 SQVTM, CDR2 ANQGSEA. The CDR3 sequence is 14 residues long. Trimming cost V 6 bases and J 4 bases, with 19 bases left between them. This CDR3 is CSVESGVNPYEQYF. The CDR3 nucleotides are TGCAGCGTGGAGTCTGGGGTTAACCCTTACGAGCAGTACTTC.